This T cell receptor beta chain is drawn from a study of T-cell memory formation after mild COVID-19 (dated by TCRdb to the early 2020s). In the study overall: TCR sequence clusters from the two donors were found to be largely donor specific. Two young, previously healthy adult volunteers made up the cohort, one male and one female. Longitudinal TCRalpha and TCRbeta repertoire sequencing tracked T-cell clones expanding and contracting after mild COVID-19 in two donors. Broad study findings and their caveats: Some responding clones were found in pre-infection memory, which suggests that pre-existing cross-reactive memory T cells took part in the SARS-CoV-2 response. Contracting CD4+ clones were located mainly in the CM and EM memory subsets, whereas CD8+ clones were found to be enriched in EMRA. The study covered only a couple of mild cases, and larger cohorts including severe cases with pre-infection samples were considered necessary. SARS-CoV-2 specificity of the second-wave clones peaking on day 37 was not confirmed. Clones contracting from day 15 to 85 had balanced CD4/CD8 phenotypes, while a second wave expanding from day 15 to 37 was biased towards CD4+.

Sequencing was carried out with an Illumina NovaSeq 6000. cDNA libraries for TCRalpha and TCRbeta were prepared by 5'RACE using constant-segment primers, with sample barcodes and unique molecular identifiers added. Trizol reagent was used to extract RNA from every sample. Library amplification was performed in two PCR steps, and a second sample barcode and Illumina TruSeq adapters were introduced in the second step. The libraries were sequenced on an Illumina NovaSeq using 2 x 150 bp paired-end reads. Turning to the authors' computational methods: Reads were demultiplexed and collapsed into UMI-guided consensus sequences with migec v1.2.7. Using mixcr v2.1.11, UMI consensuses were aligned to TRA and TRB V and J templates and then assembled into clonotypes. A clonotype was counted as expanded or contracted only when both edgeR and NoisET called the clonotype significant, with the noise models trained on biological replicates. For edgeR calls, the cutoffs were a false discovery rate-adjusted p below 0.01 and a log2 fold-change threshold of 1. As an exploratory analysis of dynamics, max-normalized trajectories of the 1000 most abundant clonotypes were examined with PCA combined with hierarchical clustering. Separately sequenced CD4+ and CD8+ repertoires were used to assign a CD4 or CD8 phenotype to each responding clone. In TCRdb, the public reads were trimmed at Q25 with fastp and aligned with MiXCR, with productive beta chains retained. Entries that share a CDR3 protein sequence are merged under the most common genes and DNA. TCRdb's processing, not the authors', yielded these V and J calls. In all, the sample holds over 350,000 distinct CDR3 sequences, and approximately 16% of those were seen once. Clones ranked in the top ten supply about a fifth of the sample.

This clonotype was found a few times. No antigen is known for it. Per-base qualities were not stored, and no clone one base away is much larger. Ficoll-Paque density gradient centrifugation was used to isolate PBMCs. Spanning cysteine to phenylalanine, the CDR3 consists of 13 amino acids. Only the CDR3 region is kept as DNA, spanning 39 bases read in frame from base 1. According to the germline V gene, CDR1 reads MNHEY and CDR2 reads SVGEGT. V loses 0 bases of germline sequence and J loses 10 bases, and the interval between the two ends is 12 bases. This sequence was found in a man younger than 30 who had mild COVID-19 (a few samples of this study predate the infection). The sample titles of this study are shuffled in the database, so cell type and time point are left out; the donor was told from shared clones. The sample comprised PBMCs or a T cell subset sorted from them (not recorded which). The sequence joins TRBV6-2 or TRBV6-3 to TRBJ1-1; TRBD1 is perhaps the D gene, given 6 matching bases. The encoded CDR3 is CASSYSRDMLAFF. The DNA sequence is as follows: TGTGCCAGCAGTTACTCGCGGGACATGCTAGCTTTCTTT.